A single count supports the clone carrying this T cell receptor beta chain. The repertoire was sequenced with immunoSEQ multiplex PCR; TCRdb's copy has only in-frame clones and lacks some. The table records around 77,000 clones, roughly 92% of them present only once. This sample stems from a study of technical replicates of blood from a few donors. This CDR3 spans 16 amino acids. After removal of 1 base from V and 5 bases from J, the junction contained 9 bases not matched to a gene. The germline CDR1 and CDR2 sequences are SGHAT and FQNNGV. This chain connects TRBV11-2 to TRBJ2-7; 9 positions agree with TRBD1. This receptor was identified in a human donor in good health. Sequencing was done on a sample of T cells isolated from PBMCs. The CDR3 DNA is TGTGCCAGCAGCTTAGTGATAGGGACAGGGTGGAACGAGCAGTACTTC. This gives the protein CASSLVIGTGWNEQYF. Complete variable domain (other parts from reference TRBV11-2 and TRBJ2-7): EAGVAQSPRYKIIEKRQSVAFWCNPISGHATLYWYQQILGQGPKLLIQFQNNGVVDDSQLPKDRFSAERLKGVDSTLKIQPAKLEDSAVYLCASSLVIGTGWNEQYFGPGTRLTVT.